This TCR beta chain was identified in a study of T cell repertoires in cytomegalovirus infection. Germline loops: CDR1 SGHVS, CDR2 FNYEAQ. V was pared by 5 bases and J by 1 base, with 5 bases of the junction left unmatched. The CDR3 extends over 16 amino acids. MiXCR, applied by TCRdb to the reads, yields one record per CDR3 protein. The sample has roughly 990,000 distinct CDR3 sequences; about 33% are singletons. This clonotype was detected ten times or more. Its target is not known. The starting material was cultured CD8+ T cells from PBMCs, obtained from culture after CMV antigen stimulation. This rearrangement joins TRBV7-6 to TRBJ2-3; 11 bases line up with TRBD2. This clonotype was sampled from a human donor in good health (CMV status not recorded). Some clones in this sample may be carry-over from other donors' samples. The CDR3 reads CASSILAGEGTDTQYF. DNA of the CDR3: TGTGCCAGCAGCATACTAGCGGGGGAAGGCACAGATACGCAGTATTTT. Combining the CDR3 with reference TRBV7-6 and TRBJ2-3 gives the whole variable domain GAGVSQSPRYKVTKRGQDVALRCDPISGHVSLYWYRQALGQGPEFLTYFNYEAQQDKSGLPNDRFSAERPEGSISTLTIQRTEQRDSAMYRCASSILAGEGTDTQYFGPGTRLTVL.